This TCR beta chain came from a study of blood T cell repertoires in COVID-19. On the study more broadly: PBMCs, B-cell-depleted T cells, or T cells provided the cDNA or gDNA that made up the material.

The CDR3 spans 15 residues. Germline CDR1 reads LGHDT; CDR2 reads YNNKEL (reference sequence). Germline trimming cut 11 bases from V and 0 bases from J; bases unmatched to any gene: 10. This table comes from immunoSEQ multiplex PCR, and its TCRdb copy is limited to in-frame clones, with some not included. The data contain tens of thousands of clones, roughly 80% of them singletons. This TCR was sampled from a man aged 65-85 years with acute or convalescent COVID-19. This chain connects TRBV3-1 (or the pseudogene TRBV3-2) to TRBJ2-1; 7 nucleotides match TRBD2. Material: peripheral blood. In DNA, the CDR3 is TGTGCCGCGGGGAGGGCCTTGAGCTCCTACAATGAGCAGTTCTTC. It translates to CAAGRALSSYNEQFF.